This is a list of T cell receptor beta chains from one sample in a study of blood T cell repertoires in COVID-19. Clones were sequenced by immunoSEQ multiplex PCR, and TCRdb holds only the in-frame ones, with some missing. The data hold fewer than 120,000 clones, with over 65% observed a single time. Material: peripheral blood. These receptors were collected from a woman of 80 years or more with acute or convalescent COVID-19. CDR3s include the opening cysteine and the closing phenylalanine or tryptophan. A row's size may be missing; if present it is once, few, many or a size class.

J gene | V gene | clone size | CDR3 protein
TRBJ1-3 | TRBV28 | NA | CASSPQTGAGNTIYF
TRBJ2-6 | TRBV12-3/TRBV12-4 | NA | CASSLAGANVPTF
TRBJ1-1 | TRBV6-6 | NA | CASSYGQGRTEAFF
TRBJ1-2 | TRBV5-8 | NA | CASSSGQVDHYGYTF
TRBJ1-5 | TRBV5-6 | once | CASSFQGRNQPQHF
TRBJ2-2 | TRBV6-2/TRBV6-3 | NA | CASSYSVGAGELFF
TRBJ2-3 | TRBV4-1 | NA | CASSQEVAGIFSGTDTQYF
TRBJ2-1 | TRBV7-8 | NA | CASSLGQGTYNEQFF
TRBJ1-4 | TRBV27 | NA | CASSWAGGGNEKLFF
TRBJ2-6 | TRBV6-1 | NA | CASSEGVFRGTGANVLTF
TRBJ2-5 | TRBV2 | NA | CASSEGLAGTQYF
TRBJ2-1 | TRBV19 | NA | CASSIEVGQGSYNEQFF
TRBJ1-3 | TRBV5-3 | NA | CARSLGAGPSGNTIYF
TRBJ1-2 | TRBV6-5 | NA | CASSRGDNFLYGYTF
TRBJ1-2 | TRBV2 | NA | CASSVAKWGQSYTF
TRBJ2-6 | TRBV15 | NA | CATSRERDRAGANVLTF
TRBJ2-7 | TRBV6-5 | NA | CASSGISGGEQYF
TRBJ2-5 | TRBV9 | few | CASSVGRTGGETQYF
TRBJ2-7 | TRBV5-1 | once | CASSSRGSYEQYF
TRBJ2-1 | TRBV6-6 | NA | CASSYPTRQGREEQFF
TRBJ1-3 | TRBV18 | NA | CASSPNLAGGNTIYF
TRBJ1-4 | TRBV5-1 | NA | CASSLGGGEKLFF
TRBJ1-1 | TRBV7-9 | NA | CASSQTGGSGTEAFF
TRBJ1-2 | TRBV19 | NA | CASRGQGLEYGYTF
TRBJ2-2 | TRBV5-1 | NA | CASSSGLQNGELFF
TRBJ1-2 | TRBV6-1 | NA | CASSEPQTGGKRNGYTF
TRBJ1-5 | TRBV3-1/TRBV3-2 | once | CASSPRDRGSYSNQPQHF
TRBJ1-1 | TRBV5-8 | NA | CASSLGWGDTEAFF
TRBJ1-1 | TRBV6-5 | NA | CASSTPGGQGWSFF
TRBJ2-1 | TRBV5-1 | NA | CASSSGLAGLHNEQFF
TRBJ2-3 | TRBV9 | NA | CASSPGLHTDTQYF
TRBJ2-3 | TRBV10-3 | NA | CAIGSGVGTDTQYF
TRBJ2-7 | TRBV18 | NA | CASSPGRGVGQYF
TRBJ2-2 | TRBV5-4 | NA | CASSLEPRGSATGELFF
TRBJ2-5 | TRBV7-7 | once | CASSFGFGGGETQYF
TRBJ2-5 | TRBV11-3 | NA | CASSPGTSGETQYF
TRBJ1-5 | TRBV23-1 | NA | CASSQGQWTQPQHF
TRBJ1-1 | TRBV5-4 | NA | CASSLDRTNTEAFF
TRBJ1-1 | TRBV3-1/TRBV3-2 | NA | CASSHAGENTEAFF
TRBJ1-1 | TRBV7-2 | NA | CASSLGQGFNEAFF
TRBJ2-2 | TRBV19 | NA | CASSPLTGSGELFF
TRBJ1-6 | TRBV14 | few | CASSQAGYKSPLHF
TRBJ2-6 | TRBV7-9 | NA | CASSLAGTGANVLTF
TRBJ1-2 | TRBV12-3/TRBV12-4 | NA | CASTRDTYGYTF
TRBJ1-2 | TRBV5-4 | NA | CASSVGPDMGLRGYTF
TRBJ2-3 | TRBV2 | once | CASSLPRQSDTQYF
TRBJ2-7 | TRBV9 | NA | CASSLAFRSSEQYF
TRBJ2-3 | TRBV3-1/TRBV3-2 | NA | CASSHRLAGIGTDTQYF
TRBJ2-7 | TRBV5-1 | few | CASSSRDRGLAGIEQYF
TRBJ1-4 | TRBV6-1 | NA | CASSEGQGGEKLFF
TRBJ2-1 | TRBV6-4 | NA | CASSVGLAGGQVQFF